What follows describes a single T cell receptor beta chain. Generated by immunoSEQ multiplex PCR, the TCRdb table keeps only in-frame clones and is missing some. The profile shows roughly 250,000 clones, about 82% of them singletons. This entry belongs to a study of blood T cell repertoires in COVID-19. Study overall: Nucleic acid was either cDNA or gDNA, and it came from T cells, B-cell-depleted T cells, or PBMCs.

Germline trimming cut 0 bases from V and 2 bases from J; bases unmatched to any gene: 3. The CDR3 loop spans 16 amino acids. Per the germline V gene, CDR1 is SGHRS and CDR2 is YFSETQ. This clonotype originated in a woman in her 50s who had recovered from COVID-19. The rearrangement links TRBV5-1 to TRBJ2-1; TRBD2 aligns across 9 bases. The sequenced material came from PBMCs or T cells enriched from blood (not recorded which). In nucleotides, the CDR3 is TGCGCCAGCAGCTTGGGTAGCGGGAGCGCCTACAATGAGCAGTTCTTC. This encodes CASSLGSGSAYNEQFF.